A selection of T cell receptor beta chains follows, all from one sample in a study of blood T cells in healthy people across ages. MiXCR, applied by TCRdb to the 5' RACE reads, yields one record per CDR3 protein. The data contain roughly 1,500,000 distinct CDR3 sequences, 35% to 45% of them singletons. Sequencing used blood. These receptors all come from a woman between 18 and 30 years old in good health. CDR3s include the opening cysteine and the closing phenylalanine or tryptophan. The D gene is left open where the match is weak. A clone size is listed for some rows: how often the clone was seen (once, few, many), or a class if it is expanded.

>few|-|TRBV4-1|TRBJ2-1
TGCGCCAGCAGCCAAGTCTATCTCGCTGGGGACTACAATGAGCAGTTCTTC
CASSQVYLAGDYNEQFF
>few|-|TRBV5-1|TRBJ1-1
TGCGCCAGCAGCTTATTGGACACTGAAGCTTTCTTT
CASSLLDTEAFF
>-|TRBD1|TRBV12-3/TRBV12-4|TRBJ2-6
TGTGGCAGCAGGGGGGACAGGGTGCTCTCTGGGGCCAACGTCCTGACTTTC
CGSRGDRVLSGANVLTF
>-|-|TRBV2|TRBJ2-1
TGTGCCAGCAGGGGGGCAGTGACCTACAATGAGCAGTTCTTC
CASRGAVTYNEQFF
>once|-|TRBV10-3|TRBJ1-3
TGTGCCATCAGTGAGAACCCAGAAGGAGTTTCCGGAAACACCATATATTTT
CAISENPEGVSGNTIYF
>-|-|TRBV5-1|TRBJ2-1
TGCGCCAGCAGCTTAGGAAGCACAGAGAATGAGCAGTTCTTC
CASSLGSTENEQFF
>-|-|TRBV6-1|TRBJ1-2
TGTGCCAGCAGTCTAGTCCTTAGGGATGGCTACACCTTC
CASSLVLRDGYTF
>-|-|TRBV5-1|TRBJ2-5
TGCGCCAGCAGCCCGGAGATGGCAGCCCCGCAGCAGTACTTC
CASSPEMAAPQQYF
>few|-|TRBV20-1|TRBJ2-1
TGCAGTGGCAACCGGGCGGGGTCCTACAATGAGCAGTTCTTC
CSGNRAGSYNEQFF
>few|TRBD2|TRBV29-1|TRBJ2-7
TGCAGCGTTGTTAAGCGGGGGGATTCCTACGAGCAGTACTTC
CSVVKRGDSYEQYF
>-|-|TRBV14|TRBJ2-7
TGTGCCAGCAGAAGCTCGGGACACCGAGACCCCTACGAGCAGTACTTC
CASRSSGHRDPYEQYF
>-|-|TRBV27|TRBJ1-5
TGTGCCAGCAAGGACCAGGTCTATAGCAATCAGCCCCAGCATTTT
CASKDQVYSNQPQHF
>-|-|TRBV20-1|TRBJ2-3
TGCAGTGCTACCTTGGGGCCTAGCACAGATACGCAGTATTTT
CSATLGPSTDTQYF
>few|TRBD1|TRBV12-3/TRBV12-4|TRBJ1-1
TGTGCCAGCAGCCCCGGGACAGGGCATAACACTGAAGCTTTCTTT
CASSPGTGHNTEAFF
>many|-|TRBV10-3|TRBJ2-3
TGTGCCATCAGTGATCGGCAGCGCACAGATACGCAGTATTTT
CAISDRQRTDTQYF
>-|-|TRBV6-1|TRBJ1-6
TGTGCCAGCAGTGCCACCCAGGTGATGGATTCACCCCTCCACTTT
CASSATQVMDSPLHF
>-|-|TRBV9|TRBJ2-5
TGTGCCAGCAGCGTGGTTGCGGGTGACCAAATGACCCAGTACTTC
CASSVVAGDQMTQYF
>many|TRBD2|TRBV28|TRBJ2-1
TGTGCCAGCAGCGGTTTCCTACAGCGGGAGGAGTTTGAGCAGTTCTTC
CASSGFLQREEFEQFF
>-|-|TRBV20-1|TRBJ1-2
TGCAGTGCCGTAAAAATAGAGGCGAGAGGCTACACCTTC
CSAVKIEARGYTF
>few|TRBD1|TRBV30|TRBJ2-7
TGTGCCTGGAGTGTAGGACAGGGCCCCTACGAGCAGTACTTC
CAWSVGQGPYEQYF
>-|TRBD1|TRBV7-8|TRBJ2-7
TGTGCCAGCAGCATGGGGACAGGGATGAGAGAGCAGTACTTC
CASSMGTGMREQYF
>few|-|TRBV25-1|TRBJ2-7
TGTGCCAGCAGTGAATGGGGTAGCGGCTACGAGCAGTACTTC
CASSEWGSGYEQYF
>-|-|TRBV5-1|TRBJ2-5
TGCGCCAGCAGCTTTGCGACAGAGGTAGCGAATGAGCAGTACTTC
CASSFATEVANEQYF
>-|-|TRBV2|TRBJ2-4
TGTGCCAACGGGAGACAGGAGGCGGACATTCAGTACTTC
CANGRQEADIQYF
>-|-|TRBV10-2|TRBJ2-5
TGCGCCAGCAGTGAGTACTTCGAAGAGACCCAGTACTTC
CASSEYFEETQYF
>-|TRBD2|TRBV25-1|TRBJ2-7
TGTGCCAGCAGTGAAGTGGCGGGAGTGCCCTACGAGCAGTACTTC
CASSEVAGVPYEQYF
>few|-|TRBV27|TRBJ2-7
TGTGCCAGCAGTTTGATAGGGGAAGGAGGGGAGCAGTACTTC
CASSLIGEGGEQYF
>-|-|TRBV20-1|TRBJ1-2
TGCAGTGCTCGTGGGGTAGACGGCTACACCTTC
CSARGVDGYTF
>-|-|TRBV4-1|TRBJ2-1
TGCGCCAGCAGCCGCCCGGGGAGTGGGGGCAATGAGCAGTTCTTC
CASSRPGSGGNEQFF
>many|-|TRBV29-1|TRBJ2-5
TGCAGCGTTGAAGAAGGCAGGACGTCCCAAGAGACCCAGTACTTC
CSVEEGRTSQETQYF
>-|-|TRBV29-1|TRBJ2-4
TGCAGCGTTGTTGAGTCCCTAGCCAAAAACATTCAGTACTTC
CSVVESLAKNIQYF
>few|TRBD2|TRBV6-5|TRBJ2-7
TGTGCCAGCAGTTACGTCGGCGGGAGGTCCTACGAGCAGTACTTC
CASSYVGGRSYEQYF
>-|-|TRBV28|TRBJ2-5
TGTGCCAGCGGATTAGGGGGGGATCGTAGGACCCAGTACTTC
CASGLGGDRRTQYF
>few|-|TRBV5-1|TRBJ1-1
TGCGCCAGCAGCGCCGGAATCGGAGGGAACACTGAAGCTTTCTTT
CASSAGIGGNTEAFF
>few|-|TRBV6-5|TRBJ2-5
TGTGCCAGCAGGACCCGGGGGCGGGAGACCCAGTACTTC
CASRTRGRETQYF
>-|TRBD1|TRBV6-1|TRBJ2-7
TGTGCCAGCAGTGATGCACCGGGACAGGGCTACGAGCAGTACTTC
CASSDAPGQGYEQYF
>-|TRBD2|TRBV5-1|TRBJ2-7
TGCGTCAGCAGCCAGAATACTGGACTAGCCTACGAGCAGTACTTC
CVSSQNTGLAYEQYF
>-|-|TRBV10-2|TRBJ1-2
TGCGCCAGCAGTGTCACGGGTGGAGGCCAAGGGGGCTACACCTTC
CASSVTGGGQGGYTF
>few|-|TRBV4-1|TRBJ2-3
TGCGCCAGCAGCCCGAGTCGGCTTGGTAGCACAGATACGCAGTATTTT
CASSPSRLGSTDTQYF
>once|-|TRBV5-1|TRBJ2-7
TGCGCCAGCAGTCCGATTCCGGAACCGGCCTACGAGCAGTACTTC
CASSPIPEPAYEQYF
>-|-|TRBV20-1|TRBJ2-7
TGCAGTGCCGGCGGGCCTAACAGGGGGGGCTCCTACGAGCAGTACTTC
CSAGGPNRGGSYEQYF
>-|-|TRBV6-5|TRBJ1-2
TGTGCCAGCAGTCCCGGCTACTCGGGAGGTGGCTACACCTTC
CASSPGYSGGGYTF
>-|-|TRBV20-1|TRBJ2-7
TGCAGTGCCCCGCCGGACTACTCCTACGAGCAGTACTTC
CSAPPDYSYEQYF
>few|-|TRBV20-1|TRBJ2-5
TGCAGTGCTAGAGATCCCCGAGGCCGCGGGGAGACCCAGTACTTC
CSARDPRGRGETQYF
>once|-|TRBV20-1|TRBJ1-5
TGCGGTGCTAGTGGGACATCAATAATAGGCAATCAGCCCCAGCATTTT
CGASGTSIIGNQPQHF
>-|TRBD2|TRBV7-2|TRBJ2-7
TGTGCCAGCAGCTTAATGGCGGGAGGCTCTTACGAGCAGTACTTC
CASSLMAGGSYEQYF
>-|-|TRBV11-2|TRBJ1-2
TGTGCCAGCAATGGACCCCGGGGACACTATGGCTACACCTTC
CASNGPRGHYGYTF
>-|-|TRBV20-1|TRBJ2-3
TGCAGAGCTCACGAGGGGTATTTAGCGGCTAGCACAGATACGCAGTATTTT
CRAHEGYLAASTDTQYF
>-|TRBD2|TRBV10-3|TRBJ2-2
TGTGCCATCAGTGAGTCGATGAAGGCGGGAGGGAGTACCGGGGAGCTGTTTTTT
CAISESMKAGGSTGELFF
>-|TRBD1|TRBV6-1|TRBJ2-4
TGTGCCAGCAGTCCAAACCCCTCCGGGACAGGGGGCTTTAACATTCAGTACTTC
CASSPNPSGTGGFNIQYF
>many|TRBD2|TRBV20-1|TRBJ2-1
TGCAGTGCCACGACTAGCGATCACAATGAGCAGTTCTTC
CSATTSDHNEQFF
>-|TRBD1|TRBV7-9|TRBJ2-5
TGTGCCAGCAGCTTAGGGGAAATGACAGGGTACGAGACCCAGTACTTC
CASSLGEMTGYETQYF
>few|TRBD2|TRBV7-8|TRBJ2-1
TGTGCCAGCAGCTTACGCCCCGGGGGGGTTACCTACAATGAGCAGTTCTTC
CASSLRPGGVTYNEQFF
>-|-|TRBV20-1|TRBJ2-7
TGCAGTGCTAGAGGGTCCAGAGACAGAATCTACGAGCAGTACTTC
CSARGSRDRIYEQYF
>-|-|TRBV2|TRBJ1-2
TGTGCCAGCAGGGGGGCAGGGGCCCCTAACGGCTACACCTTC
CASRGAGAPNGYTF
>-|-|TRBV2|TRBJ2-2
TGTGCCAGCAGGGACCCGAACACCGGGGAGCTGTTTTTT
CASRDPNTGELFF
>-|TRBD2|TRBV7-2|TRBJ2-7
TGTGCCAGCATGAGGGCGGGAGGTTCCTACGAGCAGTACTTC
CASMRAGGSYEQYF
>-|-|TRBV19|TRBJ2-7
TGTGCCAGTAGTCTTCAAACTGGGCCCGGTTCCTACAAGCAGTACTTC
CASSLQTGPGSYKQYF
>few|-|TRBV21-1|TRBJ2-1
TGTGCCGATACGAGACACAATGAGCAGTTCTTC
CADTRHNEQFF